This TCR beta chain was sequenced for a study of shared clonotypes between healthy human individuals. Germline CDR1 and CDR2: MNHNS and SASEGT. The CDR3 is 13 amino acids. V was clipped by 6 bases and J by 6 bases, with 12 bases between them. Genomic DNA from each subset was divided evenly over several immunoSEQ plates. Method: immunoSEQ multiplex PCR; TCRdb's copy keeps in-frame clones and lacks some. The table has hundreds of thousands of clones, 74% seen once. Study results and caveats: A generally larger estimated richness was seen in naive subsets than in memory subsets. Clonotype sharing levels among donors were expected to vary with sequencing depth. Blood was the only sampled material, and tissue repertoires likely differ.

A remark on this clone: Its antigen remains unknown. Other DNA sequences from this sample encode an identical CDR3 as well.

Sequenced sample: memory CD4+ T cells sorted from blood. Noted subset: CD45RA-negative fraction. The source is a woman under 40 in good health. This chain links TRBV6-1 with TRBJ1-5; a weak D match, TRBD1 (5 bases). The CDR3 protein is CASRDTQGQPQHF. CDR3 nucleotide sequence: TGTGCCAGCAGAGATACCCAGGGTCAGCCCCAGCATTTT.